The 24 T cell receptor beta chains reported below all come from one sample, sequenced in a study of blood T cells in healthy people across ages. A sample-barcoded 5' primer and a J-beta primer mix were used in a second PCR of about 6 to 12 cycles. TCRdb itself ran the 5' RACE reads through MiXCR, one entry per CDR3 protein. The sample carries roughly 700,000 distinct CDR3 sequences, around 45% recorded once. Sequencing was done on a sample of blood. These receptors came from a woman in her sixties or seventies in good health.

The chain employs TRBV28 and TRBJ2-7; TRBD1 aligns across 8 bases. V gave up 6 bases and J gave up 3 bases; unmatched junction bases: 7. The CDR3 runs to 14 residues. CDR1 and CDR2 from the germline V gene are MDHEN and SYDVKM. The CDR3 bases are TGTGCCAGCAGCCCCTCGGACAGGGACTACGAGCAGTACTTC. It encodes CASSPSDRDYEQYF.

The chain carries TRBV19 and TRBJ2-1; D call uncertain. V was cut by 2 bases and J by 2 bases, with 13 bases left in between. Germline V gene sequence: CDR1 LNHDA, CDR2 SQIVND (reference sequence). This CDR3 region has 16 residues. CDR3 bases: TGTGCCAGTAGTATATCCGATAGCTCGGCCTACAATGAGCAGTTCTTC. It yields the protein CASSISDSSAYNEQFF.

In its sample, this clonotype was seen a few times. This chain links TRBV7-2 with TRBJ2-1; D might be TRBD2 (6 bases). The CDR3 covers 16 residues. Trimming cost V 1 base and J 3 bases, with 13 bases left between them. CDR1 is SGHTA and CDR2 is FQGNSA in the germline V gene. CDR3 nucleotides: TGTGCCAGCAGCTTAGTTTCTGCTAGCGTCTACAATGAGCAGTTCTTC. Translated, it gives CASSLVSASVYNEQFF.

The V gene is TRBV20-1, the J gene TRBJ2-3, with 9 bases matching TRBD2. V dropped 6 bases and J dropped 1; count of bases not matched to a gene: 5. Germline V CDR1 and CDR2: DFQATT, SNEGSKA (reference sequence). The CDR3 is made up of 14 amino acids. The CDR3 loop is CSALSGRGTDTQYF. DNA of the CDR3: TGCAGTGCCCTTAGCGGGAGAGGCACAGATACGCAGTATTTT.

The rearrangement links TRBV11-3 to TRBJ2-1; 12 nucleotides match TRBD2. Germline V gene lookup returns CDR1 SGHNT and CDR2 YENEEA. Unmatched junction bases numbered 7, after V lost 0 bases and J lost 1 base. The CDR3 has 19 residues. The DNA for the CDR3 is TGTGCCAGCAGCTTAGATGGACTAGCGGGAAGGAGGTCCTACAATGAGCAGTTCTTC. It is translated as CASSLDGLAGRRSYNEQFF.

The chain has TRBV29-1 and TRBJ2-5; tentative D call: TRBD2 (5 bases). The germline gives CDR1 SQVTM, CDR2 ANQGSEA. This CDR3 region has 12 residues. The V gene lost 3 bases and the J gene lost 2 bases, with 7 bases spanning the gap. This CDR3 reads CSVEGSQETQYF. The CDR3 DNA reads as TGCAGCGTTGAGGGGAGTCAAGAGACCCAGTACTTC.

With respect to this clonotype: This may come from a read error, since a much larger clone is one base off. The chain carries TRBV12-3 or TRBV12-4 and TRBJ2-2; TRBD1 aligns across 8 bases. This CDR3 has 14 amino acids. V gave up 5 bases and J gave up 7 bases; unmatched junction bases: 6. CDR3 nucleotide sequence: TGTGCCAGCAGTGGACAGGGTTACATCGGGGAGCTGTTTTTT. Translating gives CASSGQGYIGELFF.

The chain combines TRBV7-2 with TRBJ1-6; TRBD1 is a possible D gene (6 bases). V lost 6 bases to trimming and J lost 18 bases, with 15 bases between them. The CDR3 sequence is 11 residues long. Germline-derived CDR1 and CDR2 are SGHTA and FQGNSA. For the CDR3, the DNA is TGTGCCAGCAGTGGAGGGGGGTCTCCCCACTTT. It specifies CASSGGGSPHF.

Concerning this clonotype: A junction boundary mismatches the germline segment, possibly from a read error. The rearrangement links TRBV7-2 to TRBJ2-7, with 10 positions matching TRBD2. CDR1 and CDR2 (germline): SGHTA, FQGNSA. This CDR3 region has 14 residues. The CDR3 bases are TGTGCCCGCAGCTTAGCGGGAGGCCTCTACGAGCAGTACTTC. Encoded protein: CARSLAGGLYEQYF.

V usage is TRBV3-1 and J usage is TRBJ1-1, with D possibly being TRBD1 (5 bases). Germline values: CDR1 LGHDT, CDR2 YNNKEL (reference sequence). The V end was cut by 5 bases, the J end by 2 bases, with 9 bases between. The CDR3 totals 13 residues. The CDR3 bases are TGTGCCAGCAGCAACAGGCTAAACACTGAAGCTTTCTTT. Encoded protein: CASSNRLNTEAFF.

The V call is TRBV5-1, the J call TRBJ2-1; the D gene is possibly TRBD2 (5 bases). This CDR3 has 14 amino acids. Germline CDR1 is SGHRS and CDR2 is YFSETQ. Deletions cut 3 bases from V and 6 bases from J, with 13 bases between. In DNA form, the CDR3 reads TGCGCCAGCAGCTATCCACTAGGTGGCAATGAGCAGTTCTTC. Its protein is CASSYPLGGNEQFF.

In its sample, this clonotype was seen a few times. The gene calls are TRBV6-2 or TRBV6-3 and TRBJ2-7, with TRBD1 matching 7 bases. Per germline, CDR1 MNHEY and CDR2 SVGEGT. This CDR3 spans 15 amino acids. The V gene end was trimmed by 6 bases and the J gene end by 4 bases; junction bases not matched to a gene: 12. The CDR3 loop reads CASRTDRRTVYEQYF. CDR3 nucleotide sequence: TGTGCCAGCAGAACGGACAGGCGCACGGTGTACGAGCAGTACTTC.

The V and J genes are TRBV29-1 and TRBJ2-1; TRBD2 matches at 7 bases. The CDR3 is 16 residues long. In germline, CDR1 is SQVTM, CDR2 ANQGSEA. Germline trimming cut 6 bases from V and 3 bases from J; bases unmatched to any gene: 14. The CDR3 here is CSVRQGSLADYNEQFF. The CDR3 bases are TGCAGCGTCCGCCAAGGGTCTCTAGCGGACTACAATGAGCAGTTCTTC.

This clonotype was detected a few times. The chain joins TRBV18 to TRBJ2-7; TRBD1 matches 10 bases. Per germline, CDR1 KGHSH and CDR2 LQKENI. This CDR3 region has 15 residues. The V gene end was trimmed by 5 bases and the J gene end by 5 bases; junction bases not matched to a gene: 9. The CDR3 bases are TGTGCCAGCTCAGGGTCGGTGACAGGGGGCGACGAGCAGTACTTC. This codes for CASSGSVTGGDEQYF.

V and J are TRBV6-1 and TRBJ1-2; D uncertain. CDR1 and CDR2 from the germline V gene are MNHNS and SASEGT. The CDR3 is made up of 12 amino acids. Trimming removed 3 bases at V and 8 bases at J, with 10 bases between. CDR3 sequence: CASSEGTGGYTF. Here the CDR3 DNA reads TGTGCCAGCAGTGAGGGAACGGGAGGCTACACCTTC.

This chain joins TRBV20-1 and TRBJ2-3; D gene ambiguous. The V end was cut by 5 bases, the J end by 0 bases, with 9 bases between. Germline V gene sequence: CDR1 DFQATT, CDR2 SNEGSKA (reference sequence). CDR3 length: 13 amino acids. CDR3 sequence: CSARITSTDTQYF. The CDR3 DNA reads as TGCAGTGCTCGAATAACCAGCACAGATACGCAGTATTTT.

Turning to this clonotype: A much larger clone lies one base from this, so it may be a read error. Here the CDR3 DNA reads TGCGCCAGCAGCCAAGATTGGCCCTCGAGGACCTGCGAGCAGTACTTC. Its translation is CASSQDWPSRTCEQYF. This chain uses TRBV4-3 with TRBJ2-5, with no clear D. Near its end, the DNA agrees better with TRBJ2-7, so the J call may be wrong. The CDR3 sequence is 16 residues long. Germline CDR1 reads LGHNA; CDR2 reads YSLEER.

This clonotype has a count of ten or more. This chain uses TRBV3-1 with TRBJ1-1; D call uncertain. V lost 4 bases and J 1 base, leaving 7 bases between the germline ends. This CDR3 comprises 13 residues. Germline V gene data show CDR1 as LGHDT and CDR2 as YNNKEL (reference sequence). CDR3 sequence reads: CASSRTANTEAFF. CDR3 DNA sequence: TGTGCCAGCAGCCGAACGGCGAACACTGAAGCTTTCTTT. The variable domain in full, completed from reference TRBV3-1 and TRBJ1-1, reads DTAVSQTPKYLVTQMGNDKSIKCEQNLGHDTMYWYKQDSKKFLKIMFSYNNKELIINETVPNRFSPKSPDKAHLNLHINSLELGDSAVYFCASSRTANTEAFFGQGTRLTVV.

This clonotype has only a few counts. The rearrangement uses TRBV20-1 and TRBJ2-1; 10 bases are shared with TRBD2. CDR3 length: 16 residues. J was trimmed by 0 bases and V by 2 bases; bases with no gene match: 4. Germline values: CDR1 DFQATT, CDR2 SNEGSKA (reference sequence). The CDR3 protein is CSARQLAGSSYNEQFF. CDR3 bases: TGCAGTGCTAGACAACTAGCGGGGAGCTCCTACAATGAGCAGTTCTTC.

V is TRBV10-3 and J is TRBJ1-1; perhaps TRBD1 as D (6 bases). V lost 8 bases and J lost 3, with 10 bases in between. The V gene's germline CDR1 is ENHRY and CDR2 SYGVKD. The CDR3 has 12 amino acids. CDR3 residues: CAIQGGYTEAFF. In DNA form, the CDR3 reads TGTGCCATCCAAGGGGGTTACACTGAAGCTTTCTTT.

The chain links TRBV7-2 to TRBJ2-7, with D tentatively TRBD1 (6 bases). Germline V CDR1 and CDR2: SGHTA, FQGNSA. Trimming took 5 bases from V and 2 from J, leaving 13 bases between them. The CDR3 runs to 14 residues. CDR3 bases: TGTGCCAGCAGCCGCGGACAGAAAGCCTACGAGCAGTACTTC. This translates into CASSRGQKAYEQYF.

The sample holds one count of this clonotype. The CDR3 region is CASSLPRLISYNEQYF. CDR3 nucleotide sequence: TGTGCCAGCAGCTTACCCCGACTAATCTCCTACAATGAGCAGTACTTC. The chain links TRBV11-2 to TRBJ2-1, with D possibly matching TRBD2 (5 bases). The J call may not be correct, given that the DNA end is closer to TRBJ2-7. CDR1 and CDR2 (germline): SGHAT, FQNNGV. The CDR3 covers 16 residues.

The chain couples TRBV12-3 or TRBV12-4 to TRBJ2-7, with D maybe TRBD1 (6 bases). V shed 3 bases and J shed 6 bases, with 12 bases lying between them. The CDR3 is made up of 13 amino acids. The CDR3 reads CASSLWLGGEQYF. The CDR3 bases are TGTGCCAGCAGTTTGTGGCTAGGGGGCGAGCAGTACTTC.

The chain links TRBV7-2 to TRBJ2-5, with D perhaps TRBD1 (5 bases). With 7 bases removed from V and 0 bases from J, the gap between germline ends came to 15 bases. The CDR3 consists of 15 residues. Germline CDR1 reads SGHTA; CDR2 reads FQGNSA. CDR3 nucleotides: TGTGCCAGCATCCTAGGGGTGGGGTACCAAGAGACCCAGTACTTC. Protein sequence: CASILGVGYQETQYF.